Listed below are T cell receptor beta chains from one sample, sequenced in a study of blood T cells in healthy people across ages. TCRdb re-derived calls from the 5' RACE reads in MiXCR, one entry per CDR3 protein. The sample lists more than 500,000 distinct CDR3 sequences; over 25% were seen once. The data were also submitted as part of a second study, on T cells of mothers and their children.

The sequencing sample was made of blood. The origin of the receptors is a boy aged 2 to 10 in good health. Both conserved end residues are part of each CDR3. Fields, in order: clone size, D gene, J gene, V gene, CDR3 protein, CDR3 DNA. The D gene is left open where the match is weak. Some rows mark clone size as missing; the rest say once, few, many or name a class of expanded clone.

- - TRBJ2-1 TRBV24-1 CATSDLLIPDNEQFF TGTGCCACCAGTGATTTATTAATCCCGGACAATGAGCAGTTCTTC
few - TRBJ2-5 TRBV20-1 CSARSGRETQYF TGCAGTGCGCGGTCAGGACGAGAGACCCAGTACTTC
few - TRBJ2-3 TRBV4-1 CASSQDPRQLDTQYF TGCGCCAGCAGCCAAGATCCGCGACAGTTAGATACGCAGTATTTT
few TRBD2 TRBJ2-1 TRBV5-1 CASSLLRASGTNEQFF TGCGCCAGCAGCTTGTTAAGGGCTAGCGGGACGAATGAGCAGTTCTTC
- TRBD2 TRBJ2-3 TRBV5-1 CASSLGTSGITDTQYF TGCGCCAGCAGCTTGGGGACTAGCGGAATCACAGATACGCAGTATTTT
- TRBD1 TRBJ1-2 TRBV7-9 CASSSWTGYRNYGYTF TGTGCCAGCAGCTCATGGACAGGGTATAGGAACTATGGCTACACCTTC
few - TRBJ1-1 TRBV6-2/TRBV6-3 CASIGRGFTEAFF TGTGCCAGCATCGGAAGGGGGTTCACTGAAGCTTTCTTT
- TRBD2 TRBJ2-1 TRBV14 CASSQDRSGRAWLSSYNEQFF TGTGCCAGCAGCCAAGATCGCAGCGGGAGGGCCTGGTTGAGCTCCTACAATGAGCAGTTCTTC
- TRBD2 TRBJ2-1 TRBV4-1 CASSLFPAGDHNEQFF TGCGCCAGCAGCCTTTTTCCAGCGGGAGACCACAATGAGCAGTTCTTC
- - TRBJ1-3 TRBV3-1 CASSQEVVSGNTIYF TGTGCCAGCAGCCAAGAGGTCGTATCTGGAAACACCATATATTTT
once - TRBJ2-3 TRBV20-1 CSARDGGGAPDTQYF TGCAGTGCTAGAGATGGGGGTGGCGCCCCAGATACGCAGTATTTT
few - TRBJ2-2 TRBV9 CASSAAGTPNTGELFF TGTGCCAGCAGCGCTGCCGGGACTCCCAACACCGGGGAGCTGTTTTTT
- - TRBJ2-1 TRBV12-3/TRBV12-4 CAIIQSSYNEQFF TGTGCCATCATACAGAGCTCCTACAATGAGCAGTTCTTC
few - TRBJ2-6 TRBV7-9 CASSLIWGDSGANVLTF TGTGCCAGCAGCCTGATATGGGGCGACTCTGGGGCCAACGTCCTGACTTTC
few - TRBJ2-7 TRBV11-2 CASSLGGPTTYEQYF TGTGCCAGCAGCTTAGGCGGGCCTACCACCTACGAGCAGTACTTC
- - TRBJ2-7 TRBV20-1 CSARHSEPYEQYF TGCAGTGCTAGACATAGCGAACCCTACGAGCAGTACTTC
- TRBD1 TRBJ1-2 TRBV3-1 CASSRTGEYTF TGTGCCAGCAGCCGAACAGGGGAATACACCTTC
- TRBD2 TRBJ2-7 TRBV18 CASSPTGLAGSYEQYF TGTGCCAGCTCACCCACGGGACTAGCGGGCTCCTACGAGCAGTACTTC
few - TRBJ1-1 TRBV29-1 CSVEDPGGANTEAFF TGCAGCGTTGAAGATCCGGGGGGTGCTAACACTGAAGCTTTCTTT
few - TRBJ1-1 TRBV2 CASSEGTVNTEAFF TGTGCCAGCAGTGAGGGGACGGTGAACACTGAAGCTTTCTTT
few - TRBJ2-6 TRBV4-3 CASSQVLAPAGANVLTF TGCGCCAGCAGCCAGGTTCTAGCGCCAGCTGGGGCCAACGTCCTGACTTTC
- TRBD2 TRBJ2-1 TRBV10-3 CAIRGTSGSLGDEQFF TGTGCCATCAGAGGGACTAGCGGGAGCCTAGGCGATGAGCAGTTCTTC
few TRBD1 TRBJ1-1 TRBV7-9 CASSPNSGTGGFISEAFF TGTGCCAGCAGCCCTAATTCCGGGACAGGGGGTTTCATCTCTGAAGCTTTCTTT
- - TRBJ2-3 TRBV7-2 CASSLGISSWEDTQYF TGTGCCAGCAGCTTAGGTATTTCTAGTTGGGAAGATACGCAGTATTTT
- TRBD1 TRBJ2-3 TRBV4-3 CASSQEGQSTDTQYF TGCGCCAGCAGCCAAGAGGGACAGAGCACAGATACGCAGTATTTT
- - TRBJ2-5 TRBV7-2 CASSLSGGGTRETQYF TGTGCCAGCAGCTTAAGTGGAGGGGGGACAAGAGAGACCCAGTACTTC
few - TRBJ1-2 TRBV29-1 CSVTHWANGYTF TGCAGCGTTACGCACTGGGCGAATGGCTACACCTTC
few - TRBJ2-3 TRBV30 CAWEFGDTQYF TGTGCCTGGGAGTTTGGAGATACGCAGTATTTT
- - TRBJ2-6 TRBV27 CASSLVIGGANVLTF TGTGCCAGCAGTTTGGTGATTGGGGGGGCCAACGTCCTGACTTTC
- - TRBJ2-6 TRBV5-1 CASSPDVISGANVLTF TGCGCCAGCAGCCCGGACGTAATCTCTGGGGCCAACGTCCTGACTTTC
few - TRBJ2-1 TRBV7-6 CASSLTRLAPREVSYNEQFF TGTGCCAGCAGCTTAACCAGGCTAGCCCCCAGGGAGGTCTCCTACAATGAGCAGTTCTTC
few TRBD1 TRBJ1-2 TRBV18 CASSRDRGQYDYTF TGTGCCAGCTCACGGGACAGGGGGCAATACGACTACACCTTC
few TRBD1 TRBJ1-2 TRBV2 CASRGQVPNYGYTF TGTGCCAGCCGGGGACAGGTCCCCAACTATGGCTACACCTTC
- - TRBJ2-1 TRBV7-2 CASSLLLRAYYYNEQFF TGTGCCAGCAGCTTATTACTGCGGGCTTACTACTACAATGAGCAGTTCTTC
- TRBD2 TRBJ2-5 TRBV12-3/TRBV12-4 CACSPSAGGQETQYF TGTGCCTGCAGCCCGTCAGCGGGGGGTCAAGAGACCCAGTACTTC
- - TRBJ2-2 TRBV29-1 CSVLNLGTGELFF TGCAGCGTTCTGAACCTGGGCACCGGGGAGCTGTTTTTT
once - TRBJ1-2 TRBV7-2 CASSAGQRYGYTF TGTGCCAGCAGCGCAGGACAGCGATATGGCTACACCTTC
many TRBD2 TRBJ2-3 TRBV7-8 CASSLEGLAVADTQYF TGTGCCAGCAGCTTAGAGGGACTAGCGGTGGCAGATACGCAGTATTTT
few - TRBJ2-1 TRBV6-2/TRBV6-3 CASSWRNEQFF TGTGCCAGCAGTTGGCGCAATGAGCAGTTCTTC
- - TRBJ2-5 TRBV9 CASSVPLGPQTQYF TGTGCCAGCAGCGTCCCTCTGGGGCCCCAGACCCAGTACTTC
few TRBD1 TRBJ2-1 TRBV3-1 CASSQFRDRDRGEQFF TGTGCCAGCAGCCAATTCCGGGACAGGGATCGGGGTGAGCAGTTCTTC
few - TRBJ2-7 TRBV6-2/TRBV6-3 CASSYEGEQYF TGTGCCAGCAGTTACGAGGGCGAGCAGTACTTC
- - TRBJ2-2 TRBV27 CASSLYGSVLPTGELFF TGTGCCAGCAGTTTATATGGTTCAGTCCTCCCCACCGGGGAGCTGTTTTTT
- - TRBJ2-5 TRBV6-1 CASSVSGAQETQYF TGTGCCAGCAGTGTATCAGGGGCACAAGAGACCCAGTACTTC
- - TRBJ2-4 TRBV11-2 CASSLRMGGSKNIQYF TGTGCCAGCAGCCTACGAATGGGGGGCTCAAAAAACATTCAGTACTTC
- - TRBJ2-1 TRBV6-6 CASSSFGAWYEQFF TGTGCCAGCAGTTCATTCGGCGCCTGGTATGAGCAGTTCTTC
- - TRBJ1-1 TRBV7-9 CASSLMELNTEAFF TGTGCCAGCAGCTTAATGGAGTTGAACACTGAAGCTTTCTTT
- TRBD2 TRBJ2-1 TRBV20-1 CSARYLAGLNEQFF TGCAGTGCTAGGTACCTAGCGGGCCTCAATGAGCAGTTCTTC
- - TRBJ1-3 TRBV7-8 CASSFNIHVSGNTIYF TGTGCCAGCAGCTTTAATATACACGTCTCTGGAAACACCATATATTTT
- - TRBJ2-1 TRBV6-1 CASSEVSLDEQFF TGTGCCAGCAGTGAAGTTTCTTTGGATGAGCAGTTCTTC
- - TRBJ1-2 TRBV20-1 CSAPGYYGYTF TGCAGTGCTCCAGGGTACTATGGCTACACCTTC
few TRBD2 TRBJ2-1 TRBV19 CATSRGGRVDEQFF TGTGCCACCTCGCGCGGGGGTCGGGTGGATGAGCAGTTCTTC
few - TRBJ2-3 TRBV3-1 CASSPPTEASRDTQYF TGTGCCAGCAGTCCCCCGACAGAAGCCTCTCGTGATACGCAGTATTTT
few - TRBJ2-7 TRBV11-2 CASSLVTGGDEQYF TGTGCCAGCAGCTTAGTAACAGGCGGGGACGAGCAGTACTTC
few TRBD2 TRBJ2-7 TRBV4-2 CASSQDGGAYEQYF TGTGCCAGCAGCCAAGACGGGGGGGCCTACGAGCAGTACTTC